The 10 T cell receptor beta chains listed next were all sequenced from one sample in a study of glioma-infiltrating T cells after dendritic cell vaccination. The table came from immunoSEQ multiplex PCR; TCRdb's copy has only in-frame clones and leaves some out. Seen here are about 50,000 clones, 89% observed once, and the top ten hold 5% to 6%. Sample time point: after dendritic cell vaccination, including at tumor progression/relapse. This specimen consisted of blood, obtained after dendritic cell vaccination. These receptors were taken from a human donor with glioblastoma.

The V and J genes are TRBV28 and TRBJ2-5; 7 bases line up with TRBD2. Germline values: CDR1 MDHEN, CDR2 SYDVKM. This CDR3 contains 13 residues. V was pared by 7 bases and J by 2 bases, with 4 bases of the junction left unmatched. This chain's CDR3 is CASISGGQETQYF. The CDR3 DNA sequence: TGTGCCAGCATCTCGGGGGGTCAAGAGACCCAGTACTTC.

The V call is TRBV7-8, the J call TRBJ1-2; 7 nucleotides agree with TRBD1. Germline V gene data show CDR1 as SGHVS and CDR2 as FQNEAQ. This CDR3 comprises 14 residues. Unmatched junction bases numbered 4, after V lost 3 bases and J lost 3 bases. The CDR3 DNA follows: TGTGCCAGCAGCTTCGACAGGGAGGACTATGGCTACACCTTC. Translation gives CASSFDREDYGYTF.

This clone appeared a single time. This chain connects TRBV5-1 to TRBJ2-3; the D is unclear. CDR1 and CDR2 (germline): SGHRS, YFSETQ. The CDR3 totals 15 residues. Trimming cost V 0 bases and J 4 bases, with 12 bases left between them. CDR3 amino acids: CASSLDSIGPDTQYF. The DNA for the CDR3 is TGCGCCAGCAGCTTGGACTCGATTGGTCCAGATACGCAGTATTTT.

In its sample, this clone was seen a few times. The chain employs TRBV9 and TRBJ1-2; D unclear. This CDR3 spans 14 amino acids. The V end lost 4 bases, the J end lost 8 bases, and 18 bases lay between the germline ends. Germline V gene lookup returns CDR1 SGDLS and CDR2 YYNGEE. The CDR3 reads CASSSLGSREGYTF. CDR3 in DNA: TGTGCCAGCAGCTCCCTTGGGAGCCGAGAGGGCTACACCTTC. Full variable domain (remainder filled in from reference TRBV9 and TRBJ1-2): DSGVTQTPKHLITATGQRVTLRCSPRSGDLSVYWYQQSLDQGLQFLIQYYNGEERAKGNILERFSAQQFPDLHSELNLSSLELGDSALYFCASSSLGSREGYTFGSGTRLTVV.

The genes are TRBV19 and TRBJ1-1; 11 nucleotides agree with TRBD1. V dropped 9 bases and J dropped 6; count of bases not matched to a gene: 6. Germline V gene lookup returns CDR1 LNHDA and CDR2 SQIVND (reference sequence). The CDR3 is 13 residues long. The CDR3 spells CASRGTGGAEAFF. The CDR3 coding sequence is TGTGCCAGCAGAGGGACAGGGGGAGCTGAAGCTTTCTTT.

The chain is built from TRBV29-1 and TRBJ2-3; TRBD1 matches 11 bases. The germline gives CDR1 SQVTM, CDR2 ANQGSEA. This CDR3 contains 14 residues. V dropped 7 bases and J dropped 4; count of bases not matched to a gene: 7. As DNA, the CDR3 is TGCAGCGGCGGGACAGGGGGTGTAGCAGATACGCAGTATTTT. It translates to CSGGTGGVADTQYF.

This clone showed up just once. The genes are TRBV7-2 and TRBJ2-2; maybe TRBD2 (6 bases). Germline V gene sequence: CDR1 SGHTA, CDR2 FQGNSA. Trimming left V 5 bases short and J 1 base short, with 11 bases between. This CDR3 is built from 15 residues. Here the CDR3 reads CASSPVSGNTGELFF. The CDR3 DNA is TGTGCCAGCAGCCCGGTTAGCGGGAACACCGGGGAGCTGTTTTTT.

The chain joins TRBV7-2 to TRBJ1-1; D remains unclear. This CDR3 region has 15 residues. Trimming cost V 3 bases and J 0 bases, with 11 bases left between them. CDR1 is SGHTA and CDR2 is FQGNSA in the germline V gene. This chain's CDR3 is CASSLGVRLNTEAFF. The CDR3 DNA follows: TGTGCCAGCAGCTTGGGAGTTAGATTGAACACTGAAGCTTTCTTT.

This CDR3 is CASSLIPGTGVYNEQFF. In nucleotides, the CDR3 is TGTGCCAGCAGCTTAATACCCGGGACAGGGGTTTACAATGAGCAGTTCTTC. This chain connects TRBV7-3 to TRBJ2-1; TRBD1 aligns across 10 bases. Germline CDR1 SGHTA, CDR2 FQGTGA. Trimming took 1 base from V and 4 from J; bases not matched to a gene: 7. This CDR3 contains 17 residues.

This clone was seen a few times. The V call is TRBV19, the J call TRBJ1-5; D remains ambiguous. The V end lost 3 bases, the J end lost 1 base, and 13 bases lay between the germline ends. The CDR3 sequence is 16 residues long. The germline V gene has CDR1 LNHDA and CDR2 SQIVND (reference sequence). The CDR3 region has the DNA TGTGCCAGTAGTATCTATCTAGGAAGCAGCAATCAGCCCCAGCATTTT. Amino acid sequence: CASSIYLGSSNQPQHF.